The table lists the clone carrying this TCR beta chain with a few counts. Antigen specificity is unknown. Prepared libraries of TCR beta cDNA carried unique molecular identifiers. TCRdb processed the PCR reads anew with MiXCR; each CDR3 protein has one entry. The sample contains fewer than 900,000 distinct CDR3 sequences, just over 45% of which appear only once. This sample is drawn from a study of post-analysis software for immune sequencing data. Study information: Both relapsing-remitting and secondary progressive multiple sclerosis featured among the disease courses, as did progressive-relapsing multiple sclerosis. Findings and limits, study-wide: Controls showed significantly higher normalized Chao1 diversity than did multiple sclerosis patients. Comparison of patients with controls showed five or six TRBV segments more frequent in patients, TRBV5-6, TRBV5-1 and TRBV20-1 among them.

CDR3 length: 13 residues. Per the germline V gene, CDR1 is LNHNV and CDR2 is YYDKDF (reference sequence). V shed 0 bases and J shed 6 bases, with 8 bases lying between them. The clonotype originates from a girl under 18 with multiple sclerosis. The sequenced material came from blood. V usage is TRBV15 and J usage is TRBJ1-2; D is undetermined. This CDR3 reads CATSRDTADGYTF. In nucleotides, the CDR3 is TGTGCCACCAGCAGAGATACGGCGGATGGCTACACCTTC.